This T cell receptor beta chain was recovered during a study of chronic HIV infection and antiretroviral therapy. Trimming stripped 3 bases from V and 3 bases from J, with 6 bases between. Germline CDR1 is KGHSH and CDR2 is LQKENI. The CDR3 has 12 residues. TCRdb itself ran the 5' RACE reads through MiXCR, one entry per CDR3 protein. The sample carries approximately 47,000 distinct CDR3 sequences, approximately 19% recorded once. This clonotype showed up just a few times. The TCR sequence derives from an adult who had HIV and had not received antiretroviral therapy, or was an uninfected healthy control (not recorded which). The V call is TRBV18, the J call TRBJ2-7, with D unresolved. Sequencing input: peripheral blood. This chain's CDR3 is CASSPLIYEQYF. As DNA, the CDR3 is TGTGCCAGCTCACCTCTCATCTACGAGCAGTACTTC.